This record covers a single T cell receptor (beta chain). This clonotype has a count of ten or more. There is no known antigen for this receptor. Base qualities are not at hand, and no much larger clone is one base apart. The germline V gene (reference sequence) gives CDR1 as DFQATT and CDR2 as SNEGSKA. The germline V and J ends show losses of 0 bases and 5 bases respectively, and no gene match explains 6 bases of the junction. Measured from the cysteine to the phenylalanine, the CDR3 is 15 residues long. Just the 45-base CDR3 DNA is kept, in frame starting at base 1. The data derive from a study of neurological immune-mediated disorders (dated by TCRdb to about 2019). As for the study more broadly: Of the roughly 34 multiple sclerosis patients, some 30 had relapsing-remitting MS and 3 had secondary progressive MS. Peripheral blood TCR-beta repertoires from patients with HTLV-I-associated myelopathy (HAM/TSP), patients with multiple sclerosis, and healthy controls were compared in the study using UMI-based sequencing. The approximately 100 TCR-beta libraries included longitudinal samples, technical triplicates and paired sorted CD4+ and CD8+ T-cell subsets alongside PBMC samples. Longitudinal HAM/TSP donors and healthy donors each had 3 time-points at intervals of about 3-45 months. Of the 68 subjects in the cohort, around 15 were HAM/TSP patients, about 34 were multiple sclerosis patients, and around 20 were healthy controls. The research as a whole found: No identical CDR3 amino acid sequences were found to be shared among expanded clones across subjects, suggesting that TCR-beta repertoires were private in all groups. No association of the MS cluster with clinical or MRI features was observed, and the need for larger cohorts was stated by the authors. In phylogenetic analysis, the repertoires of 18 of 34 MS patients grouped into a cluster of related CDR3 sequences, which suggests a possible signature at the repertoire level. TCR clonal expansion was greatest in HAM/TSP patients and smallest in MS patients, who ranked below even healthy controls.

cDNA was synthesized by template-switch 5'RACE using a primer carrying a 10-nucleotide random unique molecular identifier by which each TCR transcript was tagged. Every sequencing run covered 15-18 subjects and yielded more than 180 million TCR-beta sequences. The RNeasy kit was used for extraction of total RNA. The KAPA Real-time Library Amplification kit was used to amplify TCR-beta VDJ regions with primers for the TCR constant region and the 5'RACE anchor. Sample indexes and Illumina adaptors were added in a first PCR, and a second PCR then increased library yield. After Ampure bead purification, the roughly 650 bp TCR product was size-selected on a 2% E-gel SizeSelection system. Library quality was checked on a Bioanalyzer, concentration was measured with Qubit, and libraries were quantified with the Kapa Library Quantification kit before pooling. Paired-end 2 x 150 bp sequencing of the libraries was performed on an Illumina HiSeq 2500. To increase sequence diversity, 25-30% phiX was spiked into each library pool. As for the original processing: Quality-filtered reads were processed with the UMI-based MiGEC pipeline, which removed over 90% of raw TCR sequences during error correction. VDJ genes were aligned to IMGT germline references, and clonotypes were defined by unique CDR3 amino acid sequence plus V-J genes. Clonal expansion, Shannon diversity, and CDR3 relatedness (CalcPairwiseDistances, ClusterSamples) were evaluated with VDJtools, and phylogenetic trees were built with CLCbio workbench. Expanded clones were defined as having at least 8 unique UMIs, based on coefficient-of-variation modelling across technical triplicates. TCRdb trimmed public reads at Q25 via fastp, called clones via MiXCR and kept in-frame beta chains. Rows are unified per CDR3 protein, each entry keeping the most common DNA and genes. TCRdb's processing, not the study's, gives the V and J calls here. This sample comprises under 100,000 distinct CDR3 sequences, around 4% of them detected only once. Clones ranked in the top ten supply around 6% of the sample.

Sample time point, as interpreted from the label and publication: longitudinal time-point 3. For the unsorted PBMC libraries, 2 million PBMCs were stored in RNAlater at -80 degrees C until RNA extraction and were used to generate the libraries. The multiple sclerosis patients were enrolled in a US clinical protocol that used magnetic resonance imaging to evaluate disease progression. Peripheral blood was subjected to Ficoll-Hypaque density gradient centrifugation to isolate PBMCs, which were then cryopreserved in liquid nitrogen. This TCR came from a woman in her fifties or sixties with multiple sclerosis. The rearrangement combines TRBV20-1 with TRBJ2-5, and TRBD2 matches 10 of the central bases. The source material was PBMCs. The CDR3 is CSARDLAGAEETQYF. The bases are TGCAGTGCTAGAGATCTAGCGGGGGCGGAGGAGACCCAGTACTTC.